Below, 29 T cell receptor beta chains from the same sample are listed, as sequenced in a study of T-cell reconstitution after alpha-beta-depleted transplantation in children. The library targeted TCRbeta and was prepared with unique molecular identifiers. A single record per CDR3 protein comes from TCRdb applying MiXCR to the PCR reads. The sample carries approximately 500,000 distinct CDR3 sequences, about 10% recorded once. The material sequenced was PBMCs, taken before TCRalphabeta/CD19-depleted stem cell transplant. The receptors derive from a child aged 2-9 years with inherited bone marrow failure, due to receive a stem cell transplant.

This clonotype has ten or more counts. The chain uses TRBV20-1 and TRBJ2-7; the match to TRBD1 covers 7 bases. The CDR3 spans 14 residues. V was clipped by 6 bases and J by 0 bases; unmatched bases: 8. From germline, CDR1 is DFQATT and CDR2 SNEGSKA (reference sequence). The CDR3 DNA reads TGCAGTGCCACAGACAGGGTCAGCTCCTACGAGCAGTACTTC. Translation: CSATDRVSSYEQYF.

The chain uses TRBV6-5 and TRBJ1-6; 8 bases agree with TRBD1. J lost 8 bases, V lost 4 bases, and 7 bases had no gene match. The CDR3 has 15 amino acids. Germline V lookup: CDR1 MNHEY, CDR2 SVGAGI. This CDR3 reads CASSWDRRLHSPLHF. Written as DNA, the CDR3 is TGTGCCAGCAGTTGGGACAGGAGACTTCATTCACCCCTCCACTTT.

This clonotype turned up a few times. CDR3 sequence (DNA): TGTGCCAGCAGTCCCCCACAGGAAGCCAAAAACATTCAGTACTTC. Its protein product is CASSPPQEAKNIQYF. V is TRBV5-6 and J is TRBJ2-4; possible D gene TRBD1, 5 bases. Germline CDR1 SGHDT, CDR2 YYEEEE. The V and J ends lost 5 bases and 0 bases respectively, with 12 bases between them. This CDR3 spans 15 amino acids.

V gene TRBV7-9 combines with J gene TRBJ2-7; 7 bases line up with TRBD1. Germline V gene data show CDR1 as SEHNR and CDR2 as FQNEAQ (reference sequence). After removal of 5 bases from V and 6 bases from J, the junction contained 4 bases not matched to a gene. This CDR3 is built from 12 residues. CDR3 coding DNA: TGTGCCAGCAGCGAGGGGGACAGCGAGCAGTACTTC. Translating gives CASSEGDSEQYF.

This clonotype was recorded at least ten times. The chain joins TRBV5-4 to TRBJ2-7; 8 nucleotides line up with TRBD1. This CDR3 is built from 14 residues. The germline V gene has CDR1 SGHNT and CDR2 YYREEE (reference sequence). V gave up 4 bases and J gave up 2 bases; unmatched junction bases: 5. Here the CDR3 DNA reads TGTGCCAGCAGCCCCAGGACAGGGCCCTACGAGCAGTACTTC. It specifies CASSPRTGPYEQYF.

This clonotype was picked up many times. This chain uses TRBV29-1 with TRBJ2-3, with no clear D. Trimming took off 7 bases at V and 1 base at J, with 15 bases between the two ends. CDR1 and CDR2 (germline): SQVTM, ANQGSEA. The CDR3 loop spans 14 amino acids. This CDR3 is CSATSRQGTDTQYF. DNA for the CDR3: TGCAGCGCCACCTCAAGACAAGGCACAGATACGCAGTATTTT.

This clonotype was counted at least ten times. The CDR3 is CASSFPTGGLYEQYF. The CDR3 DNA reads TGTGCCAGCAGTTTCCCGACAGGGGGTTTATACGAGCAGTACTTC. The chain couples TRBV12-3 or TRBV12-4 to TRBJ2-7, with 9 bases identical to TRBD1. Trimming cost V 3 bases and J 4 bases; bases outside gene matches: 7. The CDR3 contains 15 residues.

This clonotype was detected ten times or more. This chain connects TRBV27 to TRBJ2-7, with TRBD2 matching 13 bases. Germline trimming cut 4 bases from V and 6 bases from J; bases unmatched to any gene: 3. The CDR3 is 14 residues long. The V gene's germline CDR1 is MNHEY and CDR2 SMNVEV (reference sequence). The CDR3 region is CASSWTSGSFEQYF. CDR3 sequence (DNA): TGTGCCAGCAGTTGGACTAGCGGGAGTTTCGAGCAGTACTTC.

This clonotype occurred many times. This chain uses TRBV5-5 with TRBJ2-7, with D perhaps TRBD1 or TRBD2 (5 bases each). The CDR3 spans 14 residues. V was trimmed by 0 bases and J by 1 base, leaving 8 bases between them. Per the germline V gene, CDR1 is SGHKS and CDR2 is YYEKEE (reference sequence). CDR3 nucleotide sequence: TGTGCCAGCAGCTTGGAATGGGGGTCCTACGAGCAGTACTTC. Translating gives CASSLEWGSYEQYF. The full variable domain, its missing parts supplied by reference TRBV5-5 and TRBJ2-7, is DAGVTQSPTHLIKTRGQQVTLRCSPISGHKSVSWYQQVLGQGPQFIFQYYEKEERGRGNFPDRFSARQFPNYSSELNVNALLLGDSALYLCASSLEWGSYEQYFGPGTRLTVT.

This clonotype showed up many times. The gene calls are TRBV27 and TRBJ2-7; D is undetermined. Trimming pared 5 bases from V and 1 base from J, leaving 9 bases between. Per the germline V gene, CDR1 is MNHEY and CDR2 is SMNVEV (reference sequence). The CDR3 contains 13 residues. In DNA, the CDR3 is TGTGCCAGCAGTCCCGAGCGATCCTACGAGCAGTACTTC. Its translation is CASSPERSYEQYF.

The gene calls are TRBV12-3 or TRBV12-4 and TRBJ2-1, with 9 positions matching TRBD1. V was clipped by 6 bases and J by 5 bases; unmatched bases: 11. There are 16 residues in the CDR3. The CDR3 DNA is TGTGCCAGCAGCTTTGGACAGGGGAATGTACACAATGAGCAGTTCTTC. It translates to CASSFGQGNVHNEQFF.

This clonotype appeared many times. This chain joins TRBV11-2 and TRBJ2-1, with 7 nucleotides matching TRBD2. Germline CDR1 and CDR2: SGHAT and FQNNGV. The CDR3 has 14 amino acids. The V segment lost 3 bases and the J segment 5 bases; nucleotides outside the gene matches: 4. The CDR3: CASSFQTSDNEQFF. The CDR3 nucleotides read TGTGCCAGCAGCTTTCAAACTAGCGACAATGAGCAGTTCTTC.

This clonotype was seen a single time. A much larger clone is a single base away; this may be a read error. The V gene is TRBV5-1, the J gene TRBJ2-1; D may be TRBD2 (5 bases). TRBJ2-7 explains the end of the DNA better; the J call may be wrong. Germline CDR1 is SGHRS and CDR2 is YFSETQ. There are 15 residues in the CDR3. The CDR3 nucleotides are TGCGCCAGCAGCTTGGGCCGACTACGCGACAATGAGCAGTACTTC. It translates to CASSLGRLRDNEQYF.

This clonotype came up many times. CDR3 DNA: TGTGCCAGCAGTTTGGGCCACGGGGAGCTGTTTTTT. The encoded protein is CASSLGHGELFF. The rearrangement links TRBV27 to TRBJ2-2; the D is unclear. Germline assignment: CDR1 MNHEY and CDR2 SMNVEV (reference sequence). This CDR3 spans 12 amino acids. V gave up 3 bases and J gave up 7 bases, with 6 bases separating them.

The rearrangement joins TRBV29-1 to TRBJ2-3, with TRBD2 identical over 14 bases. The ends lost 8 bases at V and 2 bases at J; junction bases unmatched: 6. The CDR3 runs 15 residues. In germline, CDR1 is SQVTM, CDR2 ANQGSEA. The CDR3 sequence: CSPRGLAGVTDTQYF. In DNA form, the CDR3 reads TGCAGCCCTCGGGGACTAGCGGGAGTCACAGATACGCAGTATTTT.

This clonotype was found a few times. The CDR3 protein is CASSLPGRAGELFF. CDR3 nucleotides: TGTGCCAGCAGCTTACCGGGGAGGGCCGGGGAGCTGTTTTTT. The chain carries TRBV13 and TRBJ2-2, with 7 bases that match TRBD2. The CDR3 contains 14 residues. Germline V gives CDR1 PRHDT, CDR2 FYEKMQ (reference sequence). The V segment lost 2 bases and the J segment 6 bases; nucleotides outside the gene matches: 3.

A word on this clonotype: This may arise from a read error, as a much more abundant clone is one base away. J is TRBJ2-1 and V is TRBV7-8, with D perhaps given as TRBD1 or TRBD2 (6 bases each). The CDR3 extends over 17 amino acids. Trimming stripped 4 bases from V and 2 bases from J, with 18 bases between. Germline lookup yields CDR1 SGHVS and CDR2 FQNEAQ. The CDR3 coding sequence is TGTGCCAGCAGCTCAGTGGAGGGGGTTAGGACCTACAATGAGCAGTTCTTC. Translated: CASSSVEGVRTYNEQFF.

This clonotype was picked up many times. The genes are TRBV4-3 and TRBJ2-1; 10 positions agree with TRBD2. Germline CDR1 LGHNA, CDR2 YSLEER. The CDR3 covers 18 residues. V trimming: 0 bases; J trimming: 2 bases; junction bases outside the gene matches: 7. CDR3 bases: TGCGCCAGCAGCCAAGAACTAGCGGGGAGCGAGCCCTACAATGAGCAGTTCTTC. Amino acids: CASSQELAGSEPYNEQFF.

This clonotype was recorded at least ten times. J is TRBJ2-7 and V is TRBV27, with D unclear. The CDR3 is 13 amino acids. The V and J ends lost 5 bases and 12 bases respectively, with 20 bases between them. Per germline, CDR1 MNHEY and CDR2 SMNVEV (reference sequence). In DNA, the CDR3 is TGTGCCAGCAGTCCTCTGGATCACTGGGAATTGTACTTC. It specifies CASSPLDHWELYF.

The chain links TRBV7-2 to TRBJ2-7; TRBD1 aligns across 9 bases. The germline gives CDR1 SGHTA, CDR2 FQGNSA. Trimming removed 4 bases from V and 5 bases from J; junction bases left unmatched: 6. CDR3 length: 14 residues. CDR3: CASSSGQGVDEQYF. In DNA form, the CDR3 reads TGTGCCAGCAGCTCGGGACAGGGTGTCGACGAGCAGTACTTC.

The chain links TRBV7-2 to TRBJ2-7; TRBD1 aligns across 11 bases. Unmatched junction bases numbered 3, after V lost 3 bases and J lost 2 bases. The germline CDR1 and CDR2 sequences are SGHTA and FQGNSA. This CDR3 region has 15 residues. DNA of the CDR3: TGTGCCAGCAGCTTTGGACAGGGGGCCCCCTACGAGCAGTACTTC. Translation gives CASSFGQGAPYEQYF.

This clonotype was counted many times. This chain uses TRBV7-2 with TRBJ1-3; D perhaps matches TRBD1 (5 bases). Trimming took off 1 base at V and 0 bases at J, with 7 bases between the two ends. The germline V gene has CDR1 SGHTA and CDR2 FQGNSA. The CDR3 has 15 amino acids. CDR3: CASSLVGTSGNTIYF. The DNA for the CDR3 is TGTGCCAGCAGCTTAGTTGGGACCTCTGGAAACACCATATATTTT.

This clonotype was observed many times. This chain links TRBV5-1 with TRBJ2-1; 12 nucleotides match TRBD1. V lost 4 bases and J lost 4; bases outside the gene matches: 6. This CDR3 is 16 amino acids long. Germline V CDR1 and CDR2: SGHRS, YFSETQ. CDR3 nucleotide sequence: TGCGCCAGCAGCCCGGGGACAGGGGGCGAATACAATGAGCAGTTCTTC. This sequence encodes CASSPGTGGEYNEQFF.

This clonotype was seen repeatedly, ten times or more. This chain uses TRBV3-1 with TRBJ1-2; D call uncertain. V was cut by 0 bases and J by 4 bases, with 12 bases left in between. This CDR3 has 15 residues. Germline V gene data show CDR1 as LGHDT and CDR2 as YNNKEL (reference sequence). DNA for the CDR3: TGTGCCAGCAGCCAAGATCTTTCAGATTCCTATGGCTACACCTTC. It yields the protein CASSQDLSDSYGYTF.

This clonotype was observed at least ten times. The chain links TRBV25-1 to TRBJ1-1; 7 positions agree with TRBD1. J lost 3 bases, V lost 3 bases, and 4 bases had no gene match. Germline V gene data show CDR1 as MGHDK and CDR2 as SYGVNS. This CDR3 contains 14 residues. The DNA of the CDR3 is TGTGCCAGCAGTGAGGCAGGGGGTTACACTGAAGCTTTCTTT. This codes for CASSEAGGYTEAFF.

This clonotype was seen ten or more times. CDR3 in DNA: TGCAGTGCGGTTGAGACCCAGTACTTC. Protein: CSAVETQYF. The V call is TRBV20-1, the J call TRBJ2-5; D is uncertain. The CDR3 spans 9 residues. The V gene's germline CDR1 is DFQATT and CDR2 SNEGSKA (reference sequence). Trimming removed 6 bases at V and 5 bases at J, with 4 bases between.

This clonotype came up many times. This sequence joins TRBV7-9 and TRBJ2-7; D tentatively fits TRBD1 or TRBD2 (5 bases each). There are 13 residues in the CDR3. In germline, CDR1 is SEHNR, CDR2 FQNEAQ (reference sequence). Trimming pared 6 bases from V and 0 bases from J, leaving 9 bases between. The CDR3 loop is CASRAGSSYEQYF. The CDR3 DNA follows: TGTGCCAGCAGGGCAGGGAGCTCCTACGAGCAGTACTTC.

Comments on this clonotype: This sequence may be a read error, since a much larger clone differs from it by one base. The rearrangement links TRBV6-5 to TRBJ1-2; D gene ambiguous. Looked up from germline, CDR1 is MNHEY and CDR2 is SVGAGI. There are 14 residues in the CDR3. CDR3 loop: CASSSEGSNYRYTF. The CDR3, as DNA: TGTGCCAGCAGTTCGGAAGGCTCTAACTATCGCTACACCTTC.

The chain has TRBV4-3 and TRBJ2-1; D gene uncertain. Germline-derived CDR1 and CDR2 are LGHNA and YSLEER. The length of the CDR3 is 13 residues. V was cut by 0 bases and J by 9 bases, with 9 bases left in between. The CDR3, as DNA: TGCGCCAGCAGCCAAGATGGCCCTTCTGAGCAGTTCTTC. Translating gives CASSQDGPSEQFF.